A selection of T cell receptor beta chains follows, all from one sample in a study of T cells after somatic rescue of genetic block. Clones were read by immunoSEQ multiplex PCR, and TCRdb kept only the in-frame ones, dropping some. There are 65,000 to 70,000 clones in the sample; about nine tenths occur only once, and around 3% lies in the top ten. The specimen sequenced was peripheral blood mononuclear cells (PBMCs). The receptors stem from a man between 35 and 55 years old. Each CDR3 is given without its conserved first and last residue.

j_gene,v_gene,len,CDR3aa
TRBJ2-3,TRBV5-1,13,ASSRSRGGTDTQY
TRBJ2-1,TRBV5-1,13,ASTNELASYNEQF
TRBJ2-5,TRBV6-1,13,ASSEGRGGQETQY
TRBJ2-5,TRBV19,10,ASSISGETQY
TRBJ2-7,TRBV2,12,ASRATVLMFQQY
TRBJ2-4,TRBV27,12,ASSVTGPKNIQY
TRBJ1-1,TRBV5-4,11,ASSLVPQGTAF
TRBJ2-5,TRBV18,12,ASSPLGGSETQY
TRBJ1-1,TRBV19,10,ASSHRNTEAF
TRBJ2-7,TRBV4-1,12,ASSQDLQGTEQY
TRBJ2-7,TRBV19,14,ASSSRSGKVAYEQY
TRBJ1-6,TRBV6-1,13,ASSEQGAGVSPLH
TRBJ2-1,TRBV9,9,ASSAPGRQF
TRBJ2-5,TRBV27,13,ASSLSGQHQETQY
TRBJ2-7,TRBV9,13,ASSVRAEHTYEQY
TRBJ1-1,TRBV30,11,AGEGVPNTEAF
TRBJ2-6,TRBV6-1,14,ASSAYRDSGANVLT
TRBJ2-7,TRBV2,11,ASSLGTGTGSY
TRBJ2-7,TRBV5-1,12,ASSPQDLNYEQY
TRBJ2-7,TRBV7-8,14,ASSHRWRGLAYEQY
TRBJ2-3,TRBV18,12,ASSPIRETDTQY
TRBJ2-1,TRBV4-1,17,ASSRGGRGGRGVKNEQF
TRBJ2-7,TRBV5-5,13,ASSLDGDGRIEQY
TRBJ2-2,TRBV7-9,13,ASSVTTANTGELF
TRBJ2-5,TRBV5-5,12,ASSFTGGQETQY
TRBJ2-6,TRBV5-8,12,ASAPGTGANVLT
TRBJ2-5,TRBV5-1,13,ASDQSASGQETQY
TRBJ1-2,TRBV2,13,ASSLLGQANYGYT
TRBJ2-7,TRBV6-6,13,ASSYGTRGSYEQY
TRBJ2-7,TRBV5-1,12,ASSLGGRRHEQY
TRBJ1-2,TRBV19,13,ASTSSPHRNYGYT
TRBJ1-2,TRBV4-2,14,ASSGRTGADNYGYT
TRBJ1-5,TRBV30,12,AWSAGRGDQPQH
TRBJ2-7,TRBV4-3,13,ASSQEAGGRYEQY
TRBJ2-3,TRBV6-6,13,ASLLSGIGTDTQY
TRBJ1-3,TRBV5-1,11,ASSRDRRNTIY
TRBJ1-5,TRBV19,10,ASSRGGQPQH
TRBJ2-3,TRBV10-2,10,ASSEDGDTQY
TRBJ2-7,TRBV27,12,ASSFGHRAGEQY
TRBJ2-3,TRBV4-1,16,ASSQVDGRGGRSRTQY
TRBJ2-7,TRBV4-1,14,ASSHYVQGSSYEQY
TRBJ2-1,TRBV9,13,ASSPSGRNYNEQF
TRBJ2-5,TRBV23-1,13,ASSQWKPRQETQY
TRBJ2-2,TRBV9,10,ASSGNTGELF
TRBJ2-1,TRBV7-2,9,ASSLADEQF
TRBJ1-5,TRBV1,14,TSSQDGGACNQPQH
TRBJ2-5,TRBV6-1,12,ASQPAGFRETQY
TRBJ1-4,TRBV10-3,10,AISEVAEKLF
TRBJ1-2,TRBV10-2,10,ASRTGNYGYT
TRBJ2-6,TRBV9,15,ASTRTGGNTGANVLT
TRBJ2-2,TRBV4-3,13,ASSPSWSGTGELF
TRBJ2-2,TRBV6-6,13,ASRREGTNTGELF
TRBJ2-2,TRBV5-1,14,ASSPPRLAGTGELF
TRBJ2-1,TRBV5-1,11,ASSLSPVNEQF